The clone carrying this T cell receptor (beta chain) was counted at least ten times. Its cognate antigen is unknown. V lost 4 bases to trimming and J lost 0 bases, with 10 bases between them. The CDR3 contains 15 residues. The germline CDR1 and CDR2 sequences are MDHEN and SYDVKM. Via MiXCR, TCRdb re-called the 5' RACE reads, giving one row per CDR3 protein. The top ten clones hold roughly 8% of a sample with about 260,000 distinct CDR3 sequences, 20% of them seen once. The data originate from a study of CD8 T cells in ankylosing spondylitis. General study findings and limits: The authors reported significant enrichment of disease-linked clones in matched ankylosing spondylitis synovial fluid.

The V gene is TRBV28, the J gene TRBJ1-3; D ambiguous. This receptor was taken from a male donor with ankylosing spondylitis or in good health (not recorded which). Sample: blood, either unsorted or a sorted T cell fraction (not recorded which). CDR3 protein: CASSSALISGNTIYF. CDR3 nucleotides: TGTGCCAGCAGTTCCGCGCTGATCTCTGGAAACACCATATATTTT. The full variable domain, completed using reference TRBV28 and TRBJ1-3, is DVKVTQSSRYLVKRTGEKVFLECVQDMDHENMFWYRQDPGLGLRLIYFSYDVKMKEKGDIPEGYSVSREKKERFSLILESASTNQTSMYLCASSSALISGNTIYFGEGSWLTVV.